This is a list of T cell receptor beta chains from one sample in a study of T cell repertoires in cytomegalovirus infection. TCRdb analysed the reads with MiXCR anew, one entry per CDR3 protein. The table includes fewer than 550,000 distinct CDR3 sequences, roughly 31% detected once. The sequenced sample was PBMCs. These receptors were obtained from a human donor in good health (CMV status not recorded). Some clones in this sample may be carry-over from other donors' samples. Each CDR3 is given with its conserved first and last residue. D genes are given only for firm matches. Expanded clones are given a class, and other clones once, few, many or no size at all.

D | J | size | V | DNA | CDR3
. | TRBJ1-1 | . | TRBV19 | TGTGCCAGTAGTATAGGCTCTGAAGCTTTCTTT | CASSIGSEAFF
TRBD2 | TRBJ2-7 | . | TRBV7-8 | TGTGCCAGCAGCCCGCAGCGGGGGCCCTCCGCCGAGCAGTACTTC | CASSPQRGPSAEQYF
. | TRBJ1-1 | . | TRBV12-3/TRBV12-4 | TGTGCCAGCAGTTGGGGCAGCGGAGCTTTCTTT | CASSWGSGAFF
. | TRBJ1-4 | . | TRBV4-1 | TGCGCCAGCAGCCTCTGGAGTGCAACTAATGAAAAACTGTTTTTT | CASSLWSATNEKLFF
. | TRBJ2-5 | . | TRBV7-2 | TGTGCCAGCAGCTTAGGCCCCATTACCCCCGAGACCCAGTACTTC | CASSLGPITPETQYF
. | TRBJ2-5 | . | TRBV28 | TGTGCCAGCAGTACCTTGGACGGGCCCCAAGAGACCCAGTACTTC | CASSTLDGPQETQYF
TRBD2 | TRBJ2-3 | few | TRBV5-4 | TGTGCCAGCAGCTTTAGCGGGGGGGCCGCAGATACGCAGTATTTT | CASSFSGGAADTQYF
. | TRBJ2-1 | . | TRBV28 | TGTGCCAGCAGTTTAAGCAGGGCCTACAATGAGCAGTTCTTC | CASSLSRAYNEQFF
TRBD1 | TRBJ1-6 | . | TRBV5-1 | TGCGCCAGCAGCTTGGACGGACAGGGTGGCTCACCCCTCCACTTT | CASSLDGQGGSPLHF
. | TRBJ1-2 | . | TRBV28 | TGTGCCAGCAGTTTTAGGTTGGCCACTTATGGCCACACCTTC | CASSFRLATYGHTF
. | TRBJ2-5 | many | TRBV19 | TGTGCCAGTAGTAGCGAGTTCCAAGAGACCCAGTACTTC | CASSSEFQETQYF
TRBD1 | TRBJ2-2 | . | TRBV28 | TGTGCCAGCTTGGGACAGAGTATCACCGGGGAGCTGTTTTTT | CASLGQSITGELFF
TRBD2 | TRBJ2-7 | many | TRBV7-8 | TGTGCCAGCAGCTTAGCGACTAGCGGGGTGGTTGAGCAGTACTTC | CASSLATSGVVEQYF
. | TRBJ2-5 | . | TRBV26 | TGTGCCAACAGCCCTGCAGAGACCCAGTACTTC | CANSPAETQYF
. | TRBJ1-2 | few | TRBV30 | TGTGCCTGGAGTGTGGCTGGGGGCGGTAGCTATGGCTACACCTTC | CAWSVAGGGSYGYTF
. | TRBJ1-2 | . | TRBV10-3 | TGTGCCATCGGGACCGAGAACACCAACTATGGCTACACCTTC | CAIGTENTNYGYTF
. | TRBJ2-3 | few | TRBV4-1 | TGCGCCAGCAGCCAAGAATACGCCGGGGGCCGCACAGATACGCAGTATTTT | CASSQEYAGGRTDTQYF
. | TRBJ1-1 | . | TRBV28 | TGTGCCAGCAGGACCGGGAATACTGAAGCTTTCTTT | CASRTGNTEAFF
. | TRBJ1-1 | many | TRBV11-2 | TGTGCCAGCAGCCCCCTAGGGGGGTTGGACACTGAAGCTTTCTTT | CASSPLGGLDTEAFF
. | TRBJ1-2 | . | TRBV7-9 | TGTGCCAGCAGCTTAGAGAAGTTTGGGGGCTACACCTTC | CASSLEKFGGYTF
TRBD2 | TRBJ2-1 | . | TRBV20-1 | TGCAGTGCTAGTCCCCCCGGGGGGGACAATGAGCAGTTCTTC | CSASPPGGDNEQFF
. | TRBJ1-2 | few | TRBV7-2 | TGTGCCAGCAGCTTAGAGTTGGGGGGGACGGTGTGGGGCTACACCTTC | CASSLELGGTVWGYTF
TRBD1 | TRBJ1-2 | . | TRBV14 | TGTGCCAGCAGCCTGCTGCAGGGACAGGGGACGACGGGCTACACCTTC | CASSLLQGQGTTGYTF
. | TRBJ2-7 | many | TRBV6-1 | TGTGCCAGCAGTACCCGGGACCCTTACGAGCAGTACTTC | CASSTRDPYEQYF
. | TRBJ1-5 | few | TRBV12-3/TRBV12-4 | TGTGCCAGCAGTTTAAGTCCAGGGAGCAATCAGCCCCAGCATTTT | CASSLSPGSNQPQHF
TRBD2 | TRBJ2-5 | few | TRBV4-3 | TGCGCCAGCAGCCAGGGACTAGCGCTGGAGACCCAGTACTTC | CASSQGLALETQYF
. | TRBJ1-5 | . | TRBV28 | TGTGCCAGCAGTCCCAATCCCCAGCCCCAGCATTTT | CASSPNPQPQHF
TRBD2 | TRBJ2-1 | . | TRBV27 | TGTGCCAGCAGTCTTGGACTAGCGGGGGCCGGTGAGCAGTTCTTC | CASSLGLAGAGEQFF
TRBD1 | TRBJ1-1 | few | TRBV2 | TGTGCCAGCAGTGAAGCCCCCCCCGGGACAGGGGGCCGATGGACTGAAGCTTTCTTT | CASSEAPPGTGGRWTEAFF
. | TRBJ1-1 | few | TRBV6-5 | TGTGCCAGCAGTTACTCTGGACCTACGAACACTGAAGCTTTCTTT | CASSYSGPTNTEAFF
. | TRBJ1-6 | . | TRBV7-9 | TGTGCCAGCAGTGATGGACGCCCTGGGGCCTATAATTCACCCCTCCACTTT | CASSDGRPGAYNSPLHF
TRBD2 | TRBJ2-3 | many | TRBV7-2 | TGTGCCAGCAGCTTAAGGCTAGCGGGGGGCGGGGCAGATACGCAGTATTTT | CASSLRLAGGGADTQYF
TRBD2 | TRBJ2-5 | many | TRBV6-2/TRBV6-3 | TGTGCCAGCAGCTACCCACAGCGGGGGGAAGAGACCCAGTACTTC | CASSYPQRGEETQYF
. | TRBJ1-2 | few | TRBV7-9 | TGTGCCAGCAGCTCCACCAACTTCTATGGCTACACCTTC | CASSSTNFYGYTF
. | TRBJ2-5 | . | TRBV19 | TGTGCCAGTAGTATGACGGAACAAGAGACCCAGTACTTC | CASSMTEQETQYF
TRBD2 | TRBJ2-1 | . | TRBV27 | TGTGCCAGCAGTTTATACCATGGGGCTAGCGGGTACAATGAGCAGTTATTC | CASSLYHGASGYNEQLF
TRBD2 | TRBJ2-3 | . | TRBV20-1 | TGCAGTGCTCGTACTAGCGGGGGGGCCTTAGATACGCAGTATTTT | CSARTSGGALDTQYF
. | TRBJ1-1 | . | TRBV20-1 | TGCAGTGCCGATGAAGCTTTCTTT | CSADEAFF
TRBD2 | TRBJ2-1 | . | TRBV20-1 | TGCAGTGCTAGCCCCCAAGGACTAGCGGGCTACAATGAGCAGTTCTTC | CSASPQGLAGYNEQFF
. | TRBJ1-6 | many | TRBV7-2 | TGTGCCAGCAGCTTGCTCGATCCGGGGCCGGGGGATTATAATTCACCCCTCCACTTT | CASSLLDPGPGDYNSPLHF
TRBD2 | TRBJ2-1 | many | TRBV6-1 | TGTGCCAGCAGTGAAGCGCTTCTTGCGGGGGGGAATGAGCAGTTCTTC | CASSEALLAGGNEQFF